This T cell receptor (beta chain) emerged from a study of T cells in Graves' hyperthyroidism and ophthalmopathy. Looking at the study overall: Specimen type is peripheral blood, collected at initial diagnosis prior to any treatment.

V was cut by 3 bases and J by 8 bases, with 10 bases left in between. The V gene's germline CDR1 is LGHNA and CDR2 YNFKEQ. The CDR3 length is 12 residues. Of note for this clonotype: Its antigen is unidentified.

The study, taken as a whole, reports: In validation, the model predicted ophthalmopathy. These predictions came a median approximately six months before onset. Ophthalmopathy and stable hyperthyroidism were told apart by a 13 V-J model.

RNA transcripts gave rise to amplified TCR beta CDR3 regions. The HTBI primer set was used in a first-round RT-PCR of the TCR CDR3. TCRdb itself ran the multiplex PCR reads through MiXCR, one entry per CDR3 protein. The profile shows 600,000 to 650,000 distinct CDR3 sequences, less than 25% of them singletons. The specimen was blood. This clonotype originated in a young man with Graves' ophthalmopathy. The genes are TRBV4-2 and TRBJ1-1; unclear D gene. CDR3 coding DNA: TGTGCCAGCAGCCAGCCTACAGAGGAAGCTTTCTTT. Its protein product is CASSQPTEEAFF.